This T cell receptor (beta chain) was sequenced in a study of T cell responses to AZD1222 COVID-19 vaccine. Broader study findings: It should be noted that donors were predominantly white British and more often female, and clonal diversity was possibly underestimated. Spike-specific TCR breadth and depth grew following two AZD1222 doses. Within unmutated variant regions lay the reported targets of nearly half of spike-specific TCRs.

Method: immunoSEQ multiplex PCR; TCRdb's copy keeps in-frame clones and lacks some. The sample has some 120,000 clones, about 89% seen once; the top ten hold 25% to 30%. This clone has more than one count but fewer than ten. Antigen unknown. The CDR3 runs 16 residues. The trim removed 4 bases at V and 5 bases at J, leaving 10 bases unmatched. CDR1 is LGHDT, CDR2 YNNKEL, per germline (reference sequence). Material: peripheral blood, obtained on day 0 of AZD1222 vaccination. The receptor comes from an adult in good health. The chain recombines TRBV3-1 (or the pseudogene TRBV3-2) with TRBJ1-2, with TRBD1 identical over 10 bases. The CDR3 protein is CASSLSEGQGVYGYTF. DNA for the CDR3: TGTGCCAGCAGCCTCTCGGAAGGACAGGGGGTTTATGGCTACACCTTC.